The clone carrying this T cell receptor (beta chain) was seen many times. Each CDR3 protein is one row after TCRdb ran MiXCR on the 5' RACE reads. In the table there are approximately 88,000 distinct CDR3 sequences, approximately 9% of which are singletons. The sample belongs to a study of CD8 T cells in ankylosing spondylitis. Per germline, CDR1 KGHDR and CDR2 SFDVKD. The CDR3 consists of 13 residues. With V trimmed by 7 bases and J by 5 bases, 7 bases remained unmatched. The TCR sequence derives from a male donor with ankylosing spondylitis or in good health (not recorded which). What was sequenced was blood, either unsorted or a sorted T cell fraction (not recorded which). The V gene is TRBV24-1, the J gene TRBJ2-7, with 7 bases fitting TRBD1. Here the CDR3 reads CATSQTGFDEQYF. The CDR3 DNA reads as TGTGCCACCAGCCAGACAGGGTTCGACGAGCAGTACTTC.